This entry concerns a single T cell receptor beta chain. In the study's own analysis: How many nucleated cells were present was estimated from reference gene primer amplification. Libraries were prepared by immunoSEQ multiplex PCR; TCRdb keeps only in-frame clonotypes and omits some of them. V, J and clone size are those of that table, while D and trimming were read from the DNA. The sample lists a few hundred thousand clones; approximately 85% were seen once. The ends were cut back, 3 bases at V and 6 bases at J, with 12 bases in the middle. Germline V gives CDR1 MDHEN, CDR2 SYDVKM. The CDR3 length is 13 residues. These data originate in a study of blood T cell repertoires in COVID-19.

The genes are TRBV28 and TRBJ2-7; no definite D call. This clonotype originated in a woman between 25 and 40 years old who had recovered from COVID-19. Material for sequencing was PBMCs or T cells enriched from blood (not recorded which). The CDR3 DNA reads TGTGCCAGCAGTTTCAGTTACAGAACCGAGCAGTACTTC. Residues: CASSFSYRTEQYF.